The rows below give T cell receptor beta chains drawn from one sample of a study of blood T cell repertoires in COVID-19. The protocol was immunoSEQ multiplex PCR, while the TCRdb copy is restricted to in-frame clones and leaves out a portion. The table has some 120,000 clones, around 81% seen once. The specimen sequenced was peripheral blood. These receptors came from a young man with COVID-19, enrolled during active disease. Each CDR3 is given with its conserved first and last residue. The D gene is left open where the match is weak. Part of the rows lack a size; the others show once, few, many or a class for expanded clones.

cdr3_aa cdr3_nt clone_size d_call j_call v_call
CASRQPRQGGVYNSPLHF TGTGCAAGTCGCCAACCGCGACAGGGGGGGGTATATAATTCACCCCTCCACTTT once NA TRBJ1-6 TRBV12-2
CAISPDRGNQPQHF TGTGCCATCAGCCCGGACAGGGGGAATCAGCCCCAGCATTTT NA TRBD1 TRBJ1-5 TRBV10-3
CASSIIGSYEQYF TGTGCCAGTAGTATAATTGGGAGCTACGAGCAGTACTTC NA NA TRBJ2-7 TRBV19
CASSEGTGGVQPQHF TGTGCCAGCAGTGAAGGAACAGGGGGCGTTCAGCCCCAGCATTTT NA TRBD1 TRBJ1-5 TRBV6-1
CASLGQGITGELFF TGTGCCAGCTTGGGACAGGGGATCACCGGGGAGCTGTTTTTT NA TRBD1 TRBJ2-2 TRBV3-1/TRBV3-2
CASSSGQPVAFF TGTGCCAGCAGCTCGGGACAGCCCGTGGCTTTCTTT once TRBD1 TRBJ1-1 TRBV5-4
CASREQGFNEQYF TGTGCCAGCAGGGAACAGGGATTCAACGAGCAGTACTTC NA NA TRBJ2-7 TRBV5-4
CATSAPSPTGLGNQPQHF TGTGCCACCAGCGCACCAAGTCCCACAGGGTTGGGCAATCAGCCCCAGCATTTT NA NA TRBJ1-5 TRBV15
CASSSPTTSESYEQYF TGTGCCAGCAGTTCCCCCACGACTAGCGAGTCCTACGAGCAGTACTTC NA TRBD2 TRBJ2-7 TRBV28
CATSRGDYGYTF TGTGCCACCAGCAGGGGCGACTATGGCTACACCTTC few NA TRBJ1-2 TRBV24-1
CATSDYSAGKNIQYF TGTGCCACCAGTGATTACTCCGCGGGGAAAAACATTCAGTACTTC NA NA TRBJ2-4 TRBV24-1
CASSFGQGRTYEQYF TGTGCCAGCAGCTTTGGACAGGGTAGAACCTACGAGCAGTACTTC NA TRBD1 TRBJ2-7 TRBV5-5
CASSPHAIASGGADEQFF TGTGCCAGCAGCCCCCACGCGATCGCTAGCGGGGGGGCCGATGAGCAGTTCTTC NA TRBD2 TRBJ2-1 TRBV7-9
CASSSTSGGEYEQFF TGCGCCAGCAGCTCGACTAGCGGGGGGGAGTATGAGCAGTTCTTC NA TRBD2 TRBJ2-1 TRBV5-1
CASSPWQGSYEQYF TGTGCCAGCTCACCATGGCAGGGTAGCTACGAGCAGTACTTC NA NA TRBJ2-7 TRBV18
CASSELANTYEQYF TGTGCCAGCAGTGAATTAGCCAACACCTACGAGCAGTACTTC NA NA TRBJ2-7 TRBV25-1
CASSVSGTRNEQFF TGTGCCAGCAGCGTTTCCGGGACTAGGAATGAGCAGTTCTTC NA TRBD2 TRBJ2-1 TRBV6-2/TRBV6-3
CASSSGQGRQPQHF TGTGCCAGCAGCTCGGGACAGGGACGTCAGCCCCAGCATTTT NA TRBD1 TRBJ1-5 TRBV9
CASSVETGGADGANVLTF TGTGCCAGCAGCGTAGAGACAGGGGGCGCCGATGGGGCCAACGTCCTGACTTTC NA TRBD1 TRBJ2-6 TRBV9
CASSLRDRVATQYF TGTGCCAGCAGCTTACGGGACAGGGTGGCGACCCAGTACTTC NA TRBD1 TRBJ2-5 TRBV11-2
CASSLLASQETQYF TGCGCCAGCAGCTTGTTGGCAAGCCAAGAGACCCAGTACTTC NA NA TRBJ2-5 TRBV5-1
CASSQDRTASFEAFF TGCGCCAGCAGCCAAGATAGGACAGCCAGTTTTGAAGCTTTCTTT NA NA TRBJ1-1 TRBV4-3
CASRLRQGPQPQHF TGTGCCAGCAGACTACGACAGGGCCCTCAGCCCCAGCATTTT NA TRBD1 TRBJ1-5 TRBV28
CAWSESGTRYQQFF TGTGCCTGGAGCGAGTCCGGGACTAGATATCAGCAGTTCTTC NA TRBD2 TRBJ2-1 TRBV30
CASSQRGGGLAGKTDTQYF TGTGCCAGCAGCCAAAGGGGTGGGGGACTAGCGGGAAAAACAGATACGCAGTATTTT NA TRBD2 TRBJ2-3 TRBV3-1/TRBV3-2
CAIRAGGPNTGELFF TGTGCCATCAGAGCGGGAGGGCCGAACACCGGGGAGCTGTTTTTT NA TRBD2 TRBJ2-2 TRBV10-3
CASSFRQGPLNSPLHF TGTGCCAGCAGTTTCCGACAGGGTCCGCTCAATTCACCCCTCCACTTT NA NA TRBJ1-6 TRBV21-1
CASSILASGETQYF TGTGCCAGTAGTATCCTCGCTAGCGGGGAGACCCAGTACTTC NA TRBD2 TRBJ2-5 TRBV19
CAWSSVGGRTEAFF TGTGCCTGGAGTTCCGTGGGGGGTCGGACTGAAGCTTTCTTT NA NA TRBJ1-1 TRBV30
CASSWRGGAETEAFF TGCGCCAGCAGCTGGAGGGGGGGCGCGGAGACTGAAGCTTTCTTT NA NA TRBJ1-1 TRBV5-1
CASSSTGGQPQHF TGTGCCAGCAGTTCAACAGGGGGCCAGCCCCAGCATTTT many TRBD1 TRBJ1-5 TRBV12-3/TRBV12-4
CASSPSGGSQHF TGTGCCAGCAGCCCATCGGGGGGGAGCCAGCATTTT NA NA TRBJ1-5 TRBV6-5
CASSPRRGDEKLFF TGCGCCAGCAGCCCCCGCAGGGGCGACGAAAAACTGTTTTTT NA NA TRBJ1-4 TRBV4-1
CASSPPSGGPDSSYEQYF TGTGCCAGCTCACCACCCAGCGGGGGGCCTGACAGCTCCTACGAGCAGTACTTC NA TRBD2 TRBJ2-7 TRBV18
CASGLVRGGYNEQFF TGTGCTAGTGGTTTGGTACGGGGGGGATACAATGAGCAGTTCTTC NA TRBD2 TRBJ2-1 TRBV12-5
CAWTLGQGFGGYTF TGTGCCTGGACCCTAGGTCAGGGTTTCGGTGGCTACACCTTC NA NA TRBJ1-2 TRBV30
CASSRGNLNEKLFF TGTGCCAGCAGTAGGGGGAATCTGAATGAAAAACTGTTTTTT NA NA TRBJ1-4 TRBV27
CAWTIQGYPNTGELFF TGTGCCTGGACTATACAGGGCTACCCGAACACCGGGGAGCTGTTTTTT once NA TRBJ2-2 TRBV30
CASSQAFSGNTIYF TGTGCCAGCAGCCAAGCCTTCTCTGGAAACACCATATATTTT NA NA TRBJ1-3 TRBV3-1/TRBV3-2
CASSGRKGRGGQPQHF TGTGCCAGCAGTGGACGGAAAGGGAGGGGAGGACAGCCCCAGCATTTT NA NA TRBJ1-5 TRBV28
CASSDQGGNQPQHF TGTGCCAGCAGTGATCAGGGGGGCAATCAGCCCCAGCATTTT few TRBD1 TRBJ1-5 TRBV6-1
CASSISATTDTQYF TGTGCCAGTAGTATTAGTGCGACAACAGATACGCAGTATTTT few NA TRBJ2-3 TRBV19
CASSVKTGPNNSPLHF TGTGCCAGTAGTGTAAAGACAGGGCCGAATAATTCACCCCTCCACTTT NA TRBD1 TRBJ1-6 TRBV19
CAIRPPDSSYEQYF TGTGCCATCAGGCCACCGGACAGCTCCTACGAGCAGTACTTC NA NA TRBJ2-7 TRBV10-3
CASRPLGARYEQYF TGTGCCAGCAGACCTCTAGGGGCGCGTTACGAGCAGTACTTC once NA TRBJ2-7 TRBV6-5
CSVEGQGNNGELFF TGCAGCGTTGAGGGACAGGGAAACAACGGGGAGCTGTTTTTT NA TRBD1 TRBJ2-2 TRBV29-1
CASSEGPYGYTF TGTGCCAGCAGTGAAGGGCCTTATGGCTACACCTTC NA NA TRBJ1-2 TRBV25-1
CASSLVVEWAFF TGTGCCAGCAGTTTAGTCGTAGAGTGGGCTTTCTTT NA NA TRBJ1-1 TRBV12-3/TRBV12-4
CASSLRPYSGYNEQFF TGTGCCAGCAGCTTGAGGCCGTACTCAGGGTACAATGAGCAGTTCTTC NA NA TRBJ2-1 TRBV5-4
CASSQSAGFGEKLFF TGTGCCAGCAGCCAATCTGCGGGGTTTGGTGAAAAACTGTTTTTT NA NA TRBJ1-4 TRBV16
CASSELGQKNQPQHF TGTGCCAGCAGTGAACTGGGACAGAAGAATCAGCCCCAGCATTTT once TRBD1 TRBJ1-5 TRBV6-1
CASSYEDSPLHF TGTGCCAGCAGTTACGAGGATTCACCCCTCCACTTT NA NA TRBJ1-6 TRBV6-2/TRBV6-3
CAISEVPGGGEKLFF TGTGCCATCAGTGAGGTCCCAGGGGGAGGTGAAAAACTGTTTTTT NA TRBD1 TRBJ1-4 TRBV10-3
CASSLGEGRGETQYF TGTGCCAGCTCACTCGGCGAGGGGAGGGGAGAGACCCAGTACTTC NA TRBD2 TRBJ2-5 TRBV18
CASSLHTQETQYF TGTGCCAGCAGCTTACACACACAAGAGACCCAGTACTTC NA NA TRBJ2-5 TRBV11-2
CASSSPGGINSPLHF TGTGCCAGCAGTTCCCCAGGGGGTATCAATTCACCCCTCCACTTT NA TRBD1 TRBJ1-6 TRBV6-5
CASSEARTDSNYGYTF TGTGCCAGCAGTGAAGCAAGGACAGATAGTAACTATGGCTACACCTTC NA NA TRBJ1-2 TRBV6-1
CASSNRQGAMYEQYF TGTGCCAGTAGTAATCGACAGGGGGCTATGTACGAGCAGTACTTC NA TRBD1 TRBJ2-7 TRBV19
CASTLGQDHEAFF TGTGCCAGCACCTTGGGACAGGACCATGAAGCTTTCTTT few TRBD1 TRBJ1-1 TRBV5-4